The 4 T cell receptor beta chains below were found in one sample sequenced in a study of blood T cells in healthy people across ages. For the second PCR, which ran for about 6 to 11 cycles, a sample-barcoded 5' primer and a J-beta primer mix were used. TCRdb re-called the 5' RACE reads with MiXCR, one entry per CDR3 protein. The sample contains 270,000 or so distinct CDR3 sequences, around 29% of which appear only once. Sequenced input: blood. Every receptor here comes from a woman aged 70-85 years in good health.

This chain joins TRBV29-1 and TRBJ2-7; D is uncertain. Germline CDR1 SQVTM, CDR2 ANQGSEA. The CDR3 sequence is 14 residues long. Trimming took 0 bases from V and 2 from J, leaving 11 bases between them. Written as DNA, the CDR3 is TGCAGCGTTGAAGATCCAGGAAAGACCTACGAGCAGTACTTC. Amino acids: CSVEDPGKTYEQYF.

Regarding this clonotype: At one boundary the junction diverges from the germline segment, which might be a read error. In DNA, the CDR3 is TGCACCAGCAGCTTCCCGGGGGCCTACAATGAGCAGTTCTTC. The encoded protein is CTSSFPGAYNEQFF. V usage is TRBV5-1 and J usage is TRBJ2-1; the D gene is possibly TRBD2 (6 bases). This CDR3 is 14 amino acids long. Germline lookup yields CDR1 SGHRS and CDR2 YFSETQ.

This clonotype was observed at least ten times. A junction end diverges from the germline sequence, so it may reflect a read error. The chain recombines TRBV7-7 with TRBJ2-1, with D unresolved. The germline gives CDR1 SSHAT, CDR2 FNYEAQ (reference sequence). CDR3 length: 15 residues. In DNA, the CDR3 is TGTGCTAGCAGCTTAGACATTAACTCCTACAATGAGCAGTTCTTC. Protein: CASSLDINSYNEQFF. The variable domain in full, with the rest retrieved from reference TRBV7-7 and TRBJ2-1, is GAGVSQSPRYKVTKRGQDVTLRCDPISSHATLYWYQQALGQGPEFLTYFNYEAQPDKSGLPSDRFSAERPEGSISTLTIQRTEQRDSAMYRCASSLDINSYNEQFFGPGTRLTVL.

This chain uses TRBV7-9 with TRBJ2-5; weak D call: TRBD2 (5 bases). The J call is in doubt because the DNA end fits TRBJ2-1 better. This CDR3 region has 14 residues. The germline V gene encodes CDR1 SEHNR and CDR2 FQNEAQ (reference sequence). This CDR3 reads CASNRLGMGDEQFF. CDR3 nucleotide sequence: TGTGCCAGCAATCGACTGGGGATGGGAGATGAGCAGTTCTTC.